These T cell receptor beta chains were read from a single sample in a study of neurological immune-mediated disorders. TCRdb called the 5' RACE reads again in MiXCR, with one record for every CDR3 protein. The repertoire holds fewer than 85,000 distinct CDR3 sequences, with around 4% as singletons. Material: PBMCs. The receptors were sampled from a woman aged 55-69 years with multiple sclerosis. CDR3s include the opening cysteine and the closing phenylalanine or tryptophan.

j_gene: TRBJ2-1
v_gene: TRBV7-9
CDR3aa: CASSLQGAHNEQFF

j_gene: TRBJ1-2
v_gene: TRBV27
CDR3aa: CASSTTGDTYGYTF

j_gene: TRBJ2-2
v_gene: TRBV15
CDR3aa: CATSRGGGPNTGELFF

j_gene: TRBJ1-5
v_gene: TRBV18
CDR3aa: CASSPTGTENQPQHF

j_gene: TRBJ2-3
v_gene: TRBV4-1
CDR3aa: CASSLTTGTANTDTQYF

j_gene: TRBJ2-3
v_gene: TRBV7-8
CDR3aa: CASSPVGGYTDTQYF

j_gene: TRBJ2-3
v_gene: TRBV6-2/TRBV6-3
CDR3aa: CASSYPDRGRALYF

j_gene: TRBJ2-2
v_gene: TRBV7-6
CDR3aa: CASSLVLAGGSTGELFF

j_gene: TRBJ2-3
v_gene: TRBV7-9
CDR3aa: CASSLGGSTTDTQYF

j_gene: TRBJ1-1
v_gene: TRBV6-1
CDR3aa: CASPTQENTEAFF

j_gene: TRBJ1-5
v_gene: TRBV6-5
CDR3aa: CASSYSAGLQPQHF

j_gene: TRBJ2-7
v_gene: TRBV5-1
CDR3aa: CASSLGGTRYEQYF

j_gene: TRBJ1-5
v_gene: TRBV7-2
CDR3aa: CASSLGSIGNQPQHF

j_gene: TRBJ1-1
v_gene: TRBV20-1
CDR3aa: CSAPQLNTEAFF

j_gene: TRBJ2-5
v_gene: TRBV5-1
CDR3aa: CASSLEGGQETQYF

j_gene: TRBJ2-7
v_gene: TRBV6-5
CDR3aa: CASRGVSGASYEQYF

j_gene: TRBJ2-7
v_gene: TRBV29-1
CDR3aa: CSVTDGDLSYEQYF

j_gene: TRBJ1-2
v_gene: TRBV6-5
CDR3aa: CASSYHGDGYTF

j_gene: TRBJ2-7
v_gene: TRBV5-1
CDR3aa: CASSLMALRGEQYF

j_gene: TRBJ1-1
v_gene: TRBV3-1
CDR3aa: CASSPRGGAGEAFF

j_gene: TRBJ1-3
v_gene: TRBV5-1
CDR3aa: CASSLSPRDRGTGNTIYF

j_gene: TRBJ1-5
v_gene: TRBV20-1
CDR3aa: CSAKTGLLLGNQPQHF

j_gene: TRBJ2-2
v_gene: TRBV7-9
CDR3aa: CASSLVAPNTGELFF

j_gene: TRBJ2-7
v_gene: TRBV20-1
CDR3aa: CSARGLGQGVHEQYF

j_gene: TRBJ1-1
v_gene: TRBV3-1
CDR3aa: CASSQESDRLLAEAFF

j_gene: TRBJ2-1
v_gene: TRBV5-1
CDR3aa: CASSLVRRDEQFF

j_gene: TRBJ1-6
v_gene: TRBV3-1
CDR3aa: CASSQTTGNSPLHF

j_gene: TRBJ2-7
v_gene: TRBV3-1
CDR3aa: CASSQDLWGANEQYF

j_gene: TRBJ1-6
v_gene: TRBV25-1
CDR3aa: CASSTSGLGSPLHF

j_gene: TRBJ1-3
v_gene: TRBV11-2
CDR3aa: CASSPQGSSGNTIYF

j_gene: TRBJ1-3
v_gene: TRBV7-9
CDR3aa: CASSLEGDTIYF

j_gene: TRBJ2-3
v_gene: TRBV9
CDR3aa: CASSVGQMQTDTQYF